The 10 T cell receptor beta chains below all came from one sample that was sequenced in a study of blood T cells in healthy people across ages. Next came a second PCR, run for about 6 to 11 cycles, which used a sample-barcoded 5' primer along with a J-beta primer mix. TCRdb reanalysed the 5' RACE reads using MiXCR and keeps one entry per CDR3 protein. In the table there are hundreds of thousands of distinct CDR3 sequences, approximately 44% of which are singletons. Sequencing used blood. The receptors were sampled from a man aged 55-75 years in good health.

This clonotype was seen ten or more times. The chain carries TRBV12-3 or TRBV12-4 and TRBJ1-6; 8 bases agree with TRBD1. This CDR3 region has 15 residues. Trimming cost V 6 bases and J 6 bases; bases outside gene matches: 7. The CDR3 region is CASSRTGPSNSPLHF. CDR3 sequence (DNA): TGTGCCAGCAGCCGGACAGGGCCGAGTAATTCACCCCTCCACTTT.

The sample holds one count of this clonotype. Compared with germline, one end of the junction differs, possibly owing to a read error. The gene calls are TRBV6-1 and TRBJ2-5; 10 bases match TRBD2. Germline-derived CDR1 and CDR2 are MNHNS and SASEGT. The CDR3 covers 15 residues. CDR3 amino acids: CASSDSGGAFETRYF. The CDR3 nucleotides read TGTGCCAGCAGTGACAGCGGGGGGGCCTTTGAGACCCGGTACTTC.

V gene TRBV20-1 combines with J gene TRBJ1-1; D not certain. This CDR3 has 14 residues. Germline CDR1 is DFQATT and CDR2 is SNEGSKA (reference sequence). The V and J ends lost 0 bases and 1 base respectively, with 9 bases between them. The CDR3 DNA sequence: TGCAGTGCTAGAGACCCGGGCACGAACACTGAAGCTTTCTTT. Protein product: CSARDPGTNTEAFF.

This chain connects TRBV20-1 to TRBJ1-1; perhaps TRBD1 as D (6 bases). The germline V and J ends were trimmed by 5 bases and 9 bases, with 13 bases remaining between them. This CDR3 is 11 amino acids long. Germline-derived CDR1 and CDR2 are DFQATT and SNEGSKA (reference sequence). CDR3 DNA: TGCAGTGCTGCGGAGGGGGGTAAAGCTTTCTTT. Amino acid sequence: CSAAEGGKAFF.

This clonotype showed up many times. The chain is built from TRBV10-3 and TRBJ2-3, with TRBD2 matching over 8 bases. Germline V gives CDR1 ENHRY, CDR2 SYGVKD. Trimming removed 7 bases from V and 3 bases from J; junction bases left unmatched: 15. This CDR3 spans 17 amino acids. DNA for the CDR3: TGTGCCATCAAGGCGAACAGCGGGAGCCTTTTAACAGATACGCAGTATTTT. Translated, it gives CAIKANSGSLLTDTQYF.

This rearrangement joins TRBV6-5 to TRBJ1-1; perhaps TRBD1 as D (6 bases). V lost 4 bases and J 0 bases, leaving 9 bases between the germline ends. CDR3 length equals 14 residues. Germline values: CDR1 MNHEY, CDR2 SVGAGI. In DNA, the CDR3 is TGTGCCAGCAGTTCGGACAGAGTGAACACTGAAGCTTTCTTT. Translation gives CASSSDRVNTEAFF.

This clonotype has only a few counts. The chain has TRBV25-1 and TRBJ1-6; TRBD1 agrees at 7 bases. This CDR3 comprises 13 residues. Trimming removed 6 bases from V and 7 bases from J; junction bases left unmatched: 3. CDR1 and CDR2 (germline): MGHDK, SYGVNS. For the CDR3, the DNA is TGTGCCAGCAGAGGGACAGAGAATTCACCCCTCCACTTT. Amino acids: CASRGTENSPLHF.

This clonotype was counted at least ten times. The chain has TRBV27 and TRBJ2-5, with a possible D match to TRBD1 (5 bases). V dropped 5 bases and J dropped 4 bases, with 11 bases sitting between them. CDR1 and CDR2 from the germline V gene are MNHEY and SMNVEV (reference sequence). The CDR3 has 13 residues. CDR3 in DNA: TGTGCCAGCAGTCCCCGAACAGGAGAGACCCAGTACTTC. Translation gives CASSPRTGETQYF.

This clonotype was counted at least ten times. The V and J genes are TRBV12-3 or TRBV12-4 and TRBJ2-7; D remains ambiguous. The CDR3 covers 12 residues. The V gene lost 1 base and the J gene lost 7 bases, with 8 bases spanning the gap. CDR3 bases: TGTGCCAGCAGTTTAGGCAGTCCAGAGCAGTACTTC. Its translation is CASSLGSPEQYF.

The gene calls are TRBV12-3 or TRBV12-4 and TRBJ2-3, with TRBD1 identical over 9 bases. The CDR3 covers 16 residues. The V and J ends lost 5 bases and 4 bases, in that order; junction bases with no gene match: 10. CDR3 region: CASSPPGQGKADTQYF. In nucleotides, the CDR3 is TGTGCCAGCAGTCCCCCGGGACAGGGAAAGGCAGATACGCAGTATTTT.